This record looks at one T cell receptor (beta chain) sequence and its context. Its antigen is unknown. These data come from a study of post-analysis software for immune sequencing data. The germline V gene has CDR1 LGHNA and CDR2 YNFKEQ. CDR3 length: 14 amino acids. Trimming removed 4 bases from V and 2 bases from J, with 12 bases in between. Study-level points and caveats: Higher frequency in patients than in controls was seen for 5 or 6 TRBV segments, with TRBV5-6, TRBV5-1 and TRBV20-1 among them. In multiple sclerosis, normalized Chao1 diversity was significantly below that of controls. Co-batched samples clustered tightly together by F measure.

Unique molecular identifiers were present in the TCR beta cDNA libraries. T cells numbering about 0.85 to 11 million gave rise to about 540,000 cDNA molecules. From the PCR reads, TCRdb called clonotypes with MiXCR, one entry per CDR3 protein. The sample lists about 560,000 distinct CDR3 sequences; about 40% were seen once. This clonotype was sampled from a girl aged 10 to 17 with multiple sclerosis. The specimen was blood. The chain links TRBV4-2 to TRBJ2-7, with TRBD1 as a possible D gene (5 bases). CDR3: CASSRTDSTYEQYF. CDR3 nucleotides: TGTGCCAGCAGCCGTACCGACAGCACCTACGAGCAGTACTTC.